This entry lists 26 T cell receptor beta chains sequenced from one sample in a study of blood T cell repertoires in COVID-19. The table came from immunoSEQ multiplex PCR; TCRdb's copy has only in-frame clones and leaves some out. This sample carries roughly 120,000 clones, less than 95% of them seen once, and the ten largest clones take 1.8%. The sample was peripheral blood. These receptors were collected from a human donor with active COVID-19. The donor label of this sample is uncertain.

V and J are TRBV23-1 and TRBJ2-2; 10 nucleotides align to TRBD2. TRBV23-1 is annotated as an ORF whose role is uncertain. The CDR3 extends over 20 amino acids. V gave up 0 bases and J gave up 1 base; unmatched junction bases: 11. In DNA, the CDR3 is TGCGCCAGCAGTCAATCGTTTATAAGCGGGGGGGCATGGAACACCGGGGAGCTGTTTTTT. Its translation: CASSQSFISGGAWNTGELFF.

This rearrangement joins TRBV4-3 to TRBJ2-4, with D unclear. V lost 0 bases, J lost 1 base, and 4 bases lay in between. Germline V lookup: CDR1 LGHNA, CDR2 YSLEER. The CDR3 length is 14 residues. In DNA, the CDR3 is TGCGCCAGCAGCCAAGACAGGGCCAAAAACATTCAGTACTTC. It translates to CASSQDRAKNIQYF.

The CDR3 DNA reads TGTGCCACCAGCAGACCCTGGACAGGGAGGGTAATGAACACTGAAGCTTTCTTT. This gives the protein CATSRPWTGRVMNTEAFF. This rearrangement joins TRBV15 to TRBJ1-1; 8 positions agree with TRBD1. Germline V lookup: CDR1 LNHNV, CDR2 YYDKDF (reference sequence). CDR3 size: 18 residues. Losses at the gene ends were 2 bases for V and 0 bases for J; bases not matched to a gene: 11.

The V gene is TRBV29-1, the J gene TRBJ1-2; maybe TRBD1 (5 bases). V was pared by 6 bases and J by 5 bases, with 10 bases between. The germline CDR1 and CDR2 sequences are SQVTM and ANQGSEA. The CDR3 extends over 11 amino acids. The CDR3 protein is CSVTGGYGYTF. Here the CDR3 DNA reads TGCAGCGTCACTGGGGGGTATGGCTACACCTTC.

The CDR3 reads CASSRRAVPGETQYF. The DNA of the CDR3 is TGTGCCAGCAGTCGGCGGGCAGTCCCGGGGGAGACCCAGTACTTC. V and J are TRBV6-5 and TRBJ2-5; TRBD2 is a possible D gene (5 bases). The germline gives CDR1 MNHEY, CDR2 SVGAGI. The CDR3 covers 15 residues. Trimming left V 5 bases short and J 5 bases short, with 18 bases between.

The chain carries TRBV28 and TRBJ1-2; 8 bases are a match to TRBD1. CDR3 size: 13 residues. The V segment lost 3 bases and the J segment 6 bases; nucleotides outside the gene matches: 3. The germline gives CDR1 MDHEN, CDR2 SYDVKM. CDR3 loop: CASSFGTGNGYTF. The DNA of the CDR3 is TGTGCCAGCAGTTTCGGGACAGGAAATGGCTACACCTTC.

A remark on this clone: Other DNA sequences in the same sample also yield this CDR3. The V gene is TRBV27, the J gene TRBJ1-5; TRBD1 agrees at 8 bases. The CDR3 is 15 amino acids. Germline CDR1 MNHEY, CDR2 SMNVEV (reference sequence). The junction had 5 bases not matched to a gene; V was cut back by 5 bases and J by 2 bases. The CDR3 loop reads CASSLDRGGNQPQHF. CDR3 coding DNA: TGTGCCAGCAGTCTCGACAGGGGTGGCAATCAGCCCCAGCATTTT.

This sequence joins TRBV19 and TRBJ1-5; 8 positions match TRBD1. The CDR3 loop spans 15 amino acids. Germline V CDR1 and CDR2: LNHDA, SQIVND (reference sequence). Unmatched junction bases numbered 10, after V lost 5 bases and J lost 7 bases. Here the CDR3 DNA reads TGTGCCAGTAGTCACGGACAGGGAGGTTACCAGCCCCAGCATTTT. Residues: CASSHGQGGYQPQHF.

This clone was found many times. The rearrangement joins TRBV6-2 or TRBV6-3 to TRBJ2-7; possibly TRBD2 for D (5 bases). The CDR3 length is 14 residues. Germline assignment: CDR1 MNHEY and CDR2 SVGEGT. V lost 2 bases and J 0 bases, leaving 8 bases between the germline ends. The CDR3 loop reads CASSYLADSYEQYF. The CDR3 DNA follows: TGTGCCAGCAGTTACCTAGCTGACTCCTACGAGCAGTACTTC.

In nucleotides, the CDR3 is TGTGCCAGCAGCATCGGGTTTTATAGCAATCAGCCCCAGCATTTT. Protein sequence: CASSIGFYSNQPQHF. The rearrangement uses TRBV5-6 and TRBJ1-5, with D uncertain. V lost 4 bases and J lost 0, with 11 bases in between. Germline CDR1 reads SGHDT; CDR2 reads YYEEEE. The CDR3 is 15 amino acids. Full variable domain (remainder filled in from reference TRBV5-6 and TRBJ1-5): DAGVTQSPTHLIKTRGQQVTLRCSPKSGHDTVSWYQQALGQGPQFIFQYYEEEERQRGNFPDRFSGHQFPNYSSELNVNALLLGDSALYLCASSIGFYSNQPQHFGDGTRLSIL.

The genes are TRBV27 and TRBJ2-4, with TRBD1 matching over 8 bases. Germline CDR1 is MNHEY and CDR2 is SMNVEV (reference sequence). V gave up 6 bases and J gave up 7 bases; unmatched junction bases: 11. The CDR3 is made up of 15 amino acids. The CDR3 DNA reads as TGTGCCAGCAGCGACGGACAGGGACCCTTCAACATTCAGTACTTC. Its protein is CASSDGQGPFNIQYF.

This chain uses TRBV2 with TRBJ1-4, with a weak D call TRBD1 (5 bases). V lost 6 bases and J lost 7, with 18 bases in between. This CDR3 is built from 15 residues. Germline values: CDR1 SNHLY, CDR2 FYNNEI. The CDR3: CASSPQGNIGEKLFF. The CDR3 coding sequence is TGTGCCAGCAGCCCCCAGGGTAATATAGGTGAAAAACTGTTTTTT.

The chain employs TRBV5-4 and TRBJ1-2, with D perhaps TRBD1 (5 bases). The V gene lost 0 bases and the J gene lost 4 bases, with 13 bases spanning the gap. Per germline, CDR1 SGHNT and CDR2 YYREEE (reference sequence). CDR3 length: 15 amino acids. The CDR3 DNA reads as TGTGCCAGCAGCTTGGACTTAGGACATTTCTATGGCTACACCTTC. This sequence encodes CASSLDLGHFYGYTF. Using reference TRBV5-4 and TRBJ1-2 for the parts outside the CDR3, the full variable domain is ETGVTQSPTHLIKTRGQQVTLRCSSQSGHNTVSWYQQALGQGPQFIFQYYREEENGRGNFPPRFSGLQFPNYSSELNVNALELDDSALYLCASSLDLGHFYGYTFGSGTRLTVV.

The chain joins TRBV30 to TRBJ1-1; possible D gene TRBD1, 5 bases. CDR3 length: 11 amino acids. V lost 5 bases to trimming and J lost 10 bases, with 14 bases between them. CDR1 and CDR2 (germline): GTSNPN, SVGIG (reference sequence). CDR3 region: CAWGYDSAAFF. In DNA form, the CDR3 reads TGTGCCTGGGGATACGACAGCGCAGCTTTCTTT. Full variable domain (remainder filled in from reference TRBV30 and TRBJ1-1): SQTIHQWPATLVQPVGSPLSLECTVEGTSNPNLYWYRQAAGRGLQLLFYSVGIGQISSEVPQNLSASRPQDRQFILSSKKLLLSDSGFYLCAWGYDSAAFFGQGTRLTVV.

The chain employs TRBV4-3 and TRBJ1-1, with 10 nucleotides matching TRBD1. CDR1 LGHNA and CDR2 YSLEER come from the germline V gene. The V gene end was trimmed by 4 bases and the J gene end by 5 bases; junction bases not matched to a gene: 7. The CDR3 is 15 residues long. This CDR3 reads CASSPQTGGLTEAFF. As DNA, the CDR3 is TGCGCCAGCAGCCCTCAGACAGGGGGCTTAACTGAAGCTTTCTTT.

The chain carries TRBV5-1 and TRBJ1-1; 7 bases align to TRBD1. The CDR3 is 16 residues long. The junction had 8 bases not matched to a gene; V was cut back by 2 bases and J by 1 base. Germline lookup yields CDR1 SGHRS and CDR2 YFSETQ. The CDR3 loop is CASSFGTENSNTEAFF. The CDR3 coding sequence is TGCGCCAGCAGCTTCGGGACAGAAAATTCGAACACTGAAGCTTTCTTT.

The chain employs TRBV2 and TRBJ2-5, with TRBD1 identical over 8 bases. Germline trimming cut 7 bases from V and 2 bases from J; bases unmatched to any gene: 12. Germline lookup yields CDR1 SNHLY and CDR2 FYNNEI. The CDR3 runs 16 residues. CDR3 nucleotide sequence: TGTGCCAGCAAGACAGGGGAATTAGAGAAACAAGAGACCCAGTACTTC. Protein sequence: CASKTGELEKQETQYF.

The chain has TRBV7-2 and TRBJ2-1; TRBD1 might be the D (6 bases). Between the trimmed V and J ends, which lost 0 bases and 8 bases, there was a span of 11 bases. The germline CDR1 and CDR2 sequences are SGHTA and FQGNSA. The CDR3 is made up of 14 amino acids. The CDR3 bases are TGTGCCAGCAGCTTAGCGCTCGCAGGGGATGAGCAGTTCTTC. It yields the protein CASSLALAGDEQFF.

The chain carries TRBV6-5 and TRBJ1-1; D call uncertain. V dropped 2 bases and J dropped 5 bases, with 12 bases sitting between them. Germline lookup yields CDR1 MNHEY and CDR2 SVGAGI. This CDR3 is built from 14 residues. The CDR3 region is CASSYDLPGTEAFF. The CDR3 DNA sequence: TGTGCCAGCAGTTACGACCTTCCGGGGACTGAAGCTTTCTTT.

V and J are TRBV10-3 and TRBJ2-7, with 8 nucleotides matching TRBD1. The CDR3 contains 16 residues. Germline V gene sequence: CDR1 ENHRY, CDR2 SYGVKD. Trimming removed 6 bases from V and 0 bases from J; junction bases left unmatched: 10. CDR3 loop: CAIRTDRGVSSYEQYF. Written as DNA, the CDR3 is TGTGCCATCAGGACCGACAGGGGCGTGAGCTCCTACGAGCAGTACTTC.

The chain couples TRBV27 to TRBJ1-2; D gene ambiguous. This CDR3 contains 14 residues. V lost 6 bases to trimming and J lost 0 bases, with 11 bases between them. Looked up from germline, CDR1 is MNHEY and CDR2 is SMNVEV (reference sequence). The CDR3 reads CASSHRGPNYGYTF. The CDR3 bases are TGTGCCAGCAGCCATCGAGGTCCTAACTATGGCTACACCTTC.

The chain couples TRBV7-9 to TRBJ1-2; 8 nucleotides agree with TRBD1. This CDR3 is built from 16 residues. Losses at the gene ends were 5 bases for V and 4 bases for J; bases not matched to a gene: 12. The germline V gene has CDR1 SEHNR and CDR2 FQNEAQ (reference sequence). The CDR3: CASSRGGQASVYGYTF. Written as DNA, the CDR3 is TGTGCCAGCAGCAGAGGGGGACAGGCCAGCGTCTATGGCTACACCTTC. The complete variable domain, with remaining parts taken from reference TRBV7-9 and TRBJ1-2, reads DTGVSQNPRHKITKRGQNVTFRCDPISEHNRLYWYRQTLGQGPEFLTYFQNEAQLEKSRLLSDRFSAERPKGSFSTLEIQRTEQGDSAMYLCASSRGGQASVYGYTFGSGTRLTVV.

The gene calls are TRBV5-1 and TRBJ2-7; TRBD2 aligns across 8 bases. The CDR3 runs 14 residues. In germline, CDR1 is SGHRS, CDR2 YFSETQ. The J segment lost 5 bases and the V segment lost 4 bases, leaving 8 bases of the junction unmatched. The CDR3 here is CASSRSGVGNEQYF. The DNA for the CDR3 is TGCGCCAGCAGCCGTAGCGGGGTCGGAAACGAGCAGTACTTC.

The chain has TRBV3-1 (or the pseudogene TRBV3-2) and TRBJ1-4, with 8 nucleotides matching TRBD1. V was clipped by 5 bases and J by 1 base; unmatched bases: 9. Germline CDR1 is LGHDT and CDR2 is YNNKEL (reference sequence). The CDR3 has 17 residues. CDR3 DNA sequence: TGTGCCAGCAGCTCTGGACAGGGAAGGGGAACTAATGAAAAACTGTTTTTT. This sequence encodes CASSSGQGRGTNEKLFF.

The chain employs TRBV19 and TRBJ1-6, with 8 positions matching TRBD1. Germline CDR1 reads LNHDA; CDR2 reads SQIVND (reference sequence). J lost 10 bases, V lost 5 bases, and 10 bases had no gene match. This CDR3 contains 15 residues. The chain's CDR3 is CASSLATGAGSPLHF. CDR3 nucleotides: TGTGCCAGTAGTCTCGCGACAGGGGCGGGATCACCCCTCCACTTT. The entire variable domain, with the rest obtained from reference TRBV19 and TRBJ1-6, is as follows: DGGITQSPKYLFRKEGQNVTLSCEQNLNHDAMYWYRQDPGQGLRLIYYSQIVNDFQKGDIAEGYSVSREKKESFPLTVTSAQKNPTAFYLCASSLATGAGSPLHFGNGTRLTVT.

This chain connects TRBV29-1 to TRBJ1-1; D gene uncertain. Germline V CDR1 and CDR2: SQVTM, ANQGSEA. The ends were cut back, 7 bases at V and 1 base at J, with 13 bases in the middle. CDR3 length: 13 amino acids. The CDR3 DNA follows: TGCAGCGCGGCTCGGGATTCGAACACTGAAGCTTTCTTT. Its protein is CSAARDSNTEAFF.